Here is one T cell receptor beta chain with its context. V was clipped by 4 bases and J by 0 bases, with 12 bases between them. The CDR3 has 15 amino acids. CDR1 is SNHLY and CDR2 is FYNNEI in the germline V gene. This record belongs to a study of blood T cell repertoires in COVID-19. Study in general: From the United States, Italy and Spain came samples of acute and convalescent COVID-19. PBMCs, B-cell-depleted T cells, or T cells provided the cDNA or gDNA that made up the material.

Under the authors' procedure: Nucleated cell number was recorded as an estimate derived from reference gene primer amplification. Profiling relied on immunoSEQ multiplex PCR, and the TCRdb table lists in-frame clones only, not all of them. D and trimming come from the DNA, and the V and J calls and clone size come from that table. The sample shows almost 95,000 clones, about four fifths of them seen only once. This rearrangement joins TRBV2 to TRBJ1-2; maybe TRBD1 (6 bases). Sequencing used peripheral blood. The source is a man aged 55 to 70 with acute or convalescent COVID-19. CDR3 coding DNA: TGTGCCAGCAGTGGGTCGGCAGGGGCTAACTATGGCTACACCTTC. Translating it yields CASSGSAGANYGYTF.